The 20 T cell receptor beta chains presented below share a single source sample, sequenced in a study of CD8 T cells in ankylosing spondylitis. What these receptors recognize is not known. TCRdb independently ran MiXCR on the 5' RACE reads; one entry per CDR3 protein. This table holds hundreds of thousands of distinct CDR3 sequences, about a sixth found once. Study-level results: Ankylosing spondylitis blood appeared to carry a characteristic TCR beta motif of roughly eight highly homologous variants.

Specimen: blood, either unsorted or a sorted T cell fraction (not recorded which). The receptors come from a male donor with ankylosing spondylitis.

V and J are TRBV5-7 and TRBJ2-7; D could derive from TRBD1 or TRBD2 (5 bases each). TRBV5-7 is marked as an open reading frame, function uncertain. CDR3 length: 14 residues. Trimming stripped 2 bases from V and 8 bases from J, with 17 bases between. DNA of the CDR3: TGTGCCAGCAGCTTAAGCCCGGGGCCTCCTAAGCAGTACTTC. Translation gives CASSLSPGPPKQYF.

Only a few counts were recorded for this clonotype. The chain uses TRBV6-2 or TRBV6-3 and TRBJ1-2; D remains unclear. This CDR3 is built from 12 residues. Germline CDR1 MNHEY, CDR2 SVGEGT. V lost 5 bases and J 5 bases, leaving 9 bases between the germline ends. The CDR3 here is CASSTGVYGYTF. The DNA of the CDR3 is TGTGCCAGCAGTACTGGGGTTTATGGCTACACCTTC.

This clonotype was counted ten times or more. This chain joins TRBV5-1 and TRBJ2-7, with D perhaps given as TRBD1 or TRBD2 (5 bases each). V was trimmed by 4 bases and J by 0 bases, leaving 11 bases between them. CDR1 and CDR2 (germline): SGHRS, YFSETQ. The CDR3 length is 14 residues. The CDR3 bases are TGCGCCAGCAGCACCGGGACGAACTCCTACGAGCAGTACTTC. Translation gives CASSTGTNSYEQYF.

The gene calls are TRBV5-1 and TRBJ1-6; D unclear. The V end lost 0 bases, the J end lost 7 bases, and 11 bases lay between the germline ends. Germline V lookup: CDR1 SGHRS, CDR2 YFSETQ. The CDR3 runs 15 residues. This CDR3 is CASSLDSRANSPLHF. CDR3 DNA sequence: TGCGCCAGCAGCTTGGACAGCAGAGCGAATTCACCCCTCCACTTT.

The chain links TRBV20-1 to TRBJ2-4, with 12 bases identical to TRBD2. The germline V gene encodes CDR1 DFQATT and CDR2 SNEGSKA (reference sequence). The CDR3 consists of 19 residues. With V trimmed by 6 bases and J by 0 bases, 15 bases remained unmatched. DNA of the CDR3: TGCAGTGCAAGGAGTGGACTAGCGGGAAACACCCAAGCCAAAAACATTCAGTACTTC. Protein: CSARSGLAGNTQAKNIQYF.

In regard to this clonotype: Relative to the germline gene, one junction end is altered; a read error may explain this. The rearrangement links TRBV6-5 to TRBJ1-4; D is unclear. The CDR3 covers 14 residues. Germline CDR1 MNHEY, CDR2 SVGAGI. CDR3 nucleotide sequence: TGTGCCAGCAGTTTCCCCTCAACTAATGAAAAACTGTTCTTT. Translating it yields CASSFPSTNEKLFF.

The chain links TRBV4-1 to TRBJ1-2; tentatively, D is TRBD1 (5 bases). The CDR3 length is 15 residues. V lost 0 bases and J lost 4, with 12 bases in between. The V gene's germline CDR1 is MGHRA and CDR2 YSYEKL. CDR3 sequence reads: CASSQDRSQGYGYTF. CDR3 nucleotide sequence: TGCGCCAGCAGCCAAGATAGGAGTCAGGGCTATGGCTACACCTTC.

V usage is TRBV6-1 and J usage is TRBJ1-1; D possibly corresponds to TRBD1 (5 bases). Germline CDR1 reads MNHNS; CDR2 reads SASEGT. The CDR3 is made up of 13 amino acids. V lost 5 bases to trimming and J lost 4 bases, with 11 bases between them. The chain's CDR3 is CASSHRQGTEAFF. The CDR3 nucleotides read TGTGCCAGCAGTCACCGGCAGGGCACTGAAGCTTTCTTT.

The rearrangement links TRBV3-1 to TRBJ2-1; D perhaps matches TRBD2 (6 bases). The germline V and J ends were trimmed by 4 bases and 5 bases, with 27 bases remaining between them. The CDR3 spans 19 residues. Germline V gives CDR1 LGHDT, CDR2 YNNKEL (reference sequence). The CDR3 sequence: CASSRTGYAGSGRNNEQFF. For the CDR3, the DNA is TGTGCCAGCAGCCGAACGGGTTATGCAGGTAGCGGCCGGAACAATGAGCAGTTCTTC.

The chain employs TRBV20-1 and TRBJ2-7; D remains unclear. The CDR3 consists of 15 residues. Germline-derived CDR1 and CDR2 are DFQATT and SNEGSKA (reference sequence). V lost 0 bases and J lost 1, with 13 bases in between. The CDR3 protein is CSAREALLGSYEQYF. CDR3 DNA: TGCAGTGCTAGAGAAGCTCTTTTAGGGTCCTACGAGCAGTACTTC.

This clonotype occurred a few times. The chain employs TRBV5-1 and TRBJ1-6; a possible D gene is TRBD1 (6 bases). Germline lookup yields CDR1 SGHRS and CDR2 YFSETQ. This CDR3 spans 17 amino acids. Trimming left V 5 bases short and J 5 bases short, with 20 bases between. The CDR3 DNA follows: TGCGCCAGCAGAGGCCTAAGGGACAAGGAAAATAATTCACCCCTCCACTTT. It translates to CASRGLRDKENNSPLHF.

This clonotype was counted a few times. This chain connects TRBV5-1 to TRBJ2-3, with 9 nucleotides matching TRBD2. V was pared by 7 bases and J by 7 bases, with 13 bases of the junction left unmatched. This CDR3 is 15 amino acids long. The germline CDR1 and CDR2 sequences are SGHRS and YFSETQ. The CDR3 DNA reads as TGCGCCAGCTCACCGGAAGGTAGCGGGAGATATACGCAGTATTTT. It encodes CASSPEGSGRYTQYF.

The CDR3 sequence is CSVSGTGGQETQYF. DNA of the CDR3: TGCAGCGTCTCCGGGACAGGGGGCCAAGAGACCCAGTACTTC. V and J are TRBV29-1 and TRBJ2-5, with 11 bases identical to TRBD1. V was clipped by 6 bases and J by 1 base; unmatched bases: 4. From germline, CDR1 is SQVTM and CDR2 ANQGSEA. CDR3 length: 14 amino acids.

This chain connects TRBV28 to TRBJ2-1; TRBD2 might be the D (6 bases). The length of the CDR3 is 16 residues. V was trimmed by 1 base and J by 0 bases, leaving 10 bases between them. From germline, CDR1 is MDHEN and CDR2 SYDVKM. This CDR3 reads CASSLSGRSSYNEQFF. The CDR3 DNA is TGTGCCAGCAGTTTATCGGGGAGGAGCTCCTACAATGAGCAGTTCTTC.

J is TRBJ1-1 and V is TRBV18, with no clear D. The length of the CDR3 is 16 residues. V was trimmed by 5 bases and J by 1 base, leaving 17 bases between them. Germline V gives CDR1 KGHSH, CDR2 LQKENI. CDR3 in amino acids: CASSAFSGRGNTEAFF. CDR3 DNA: TGTGCCAGCTCAGCTTTCTCAGGTCGAGGGAACACTGAAGCTTTCTTT.

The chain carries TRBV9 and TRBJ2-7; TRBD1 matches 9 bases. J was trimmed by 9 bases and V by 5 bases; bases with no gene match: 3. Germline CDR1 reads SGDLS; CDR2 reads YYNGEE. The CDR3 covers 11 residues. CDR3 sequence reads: CASRKDRGQYF. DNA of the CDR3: TGTGCCAGCAGAAAGGACAGGGGGCAGTACTTC.

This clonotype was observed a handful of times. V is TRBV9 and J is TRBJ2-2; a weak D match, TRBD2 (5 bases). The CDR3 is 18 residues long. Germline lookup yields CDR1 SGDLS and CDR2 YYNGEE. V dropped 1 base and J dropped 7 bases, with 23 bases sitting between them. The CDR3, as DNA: TGTGCCAGCAGCGTATTCGGGGTTAAACCGGGCTCTGGCGGGGAGCTGTTTTTT. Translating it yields CASSVFGVKPGSGGELFF.

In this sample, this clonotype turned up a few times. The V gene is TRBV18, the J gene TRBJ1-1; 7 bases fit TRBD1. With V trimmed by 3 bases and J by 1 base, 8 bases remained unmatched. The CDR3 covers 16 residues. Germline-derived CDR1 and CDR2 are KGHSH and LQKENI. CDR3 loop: CASSPSTGTENTEAFF. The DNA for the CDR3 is TGTGCCAGCTCACCCAGCACCGGGACAGAGAACACTGAAGCTTTCTTT. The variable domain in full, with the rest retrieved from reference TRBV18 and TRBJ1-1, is NAGVMQNPRHLVRRRGQEARLRCSPMKGHSHVYWYRQLPEEGLKFMVYLQKENIIDESGMPKERFSAEFPKEGPSILRIQQVVRGDSAAYFCASSPSTGTENTEAFFGQGTRLTVV.

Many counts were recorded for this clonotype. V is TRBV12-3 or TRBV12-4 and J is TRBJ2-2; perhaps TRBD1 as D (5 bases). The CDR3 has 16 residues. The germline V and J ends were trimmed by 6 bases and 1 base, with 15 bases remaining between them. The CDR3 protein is CASRLGLDRNTGELFF. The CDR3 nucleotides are TGTGCCAGCAGACTGGGGCTAGACAGGAACACCGGGGAGCTGTTTTTT.

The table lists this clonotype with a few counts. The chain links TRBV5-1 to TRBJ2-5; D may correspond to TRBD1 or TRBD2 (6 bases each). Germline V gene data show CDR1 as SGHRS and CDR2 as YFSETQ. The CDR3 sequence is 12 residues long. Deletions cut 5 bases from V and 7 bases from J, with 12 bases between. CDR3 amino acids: CASRPEGGTQYF. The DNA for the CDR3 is TGCGCCAGCAGACCTGAGGGGGGGACCCAGTACTTC.